The next 12 T cell receptor beta chains were all read from a single sample in a study of shared clonotypes between healthy human individuals (dated by TCRdb to about 2020). Library preparation was by the immunoSEQ multiplex PCR assay. TCRdb re-hosts the immuneACCESS table, in-frame sequences only. Its copies lack some clones; in the studies checked, an unresolved V gene accounts for under half of them, and the cause for the rest is not known. The sample table records about 2 million clones; 90% to 95% of these occur just once. The top ten constitute 0.1% to 0.15% of the sample. Sequencing input: naive CD4+ T cells sorted from blood. The cell subset or site tag for this specimen amounts to: CD45RA+ positively selected. The receptor source for this set is a young man in good health.

V and J are TRBV4-3 and TRBJ2-1, with D possibly matching TRBD2 (6 bases). The CDR3 is 15 residues long. Looked up from germline, CDR1 is LGHNA and CDR2 is YSLEER. With 0 bases removed from V and 1 base from J, the gap between germline ends came to 7 bases. CDR3 region: CASSQETRSYNEQFF. CDR3 nucleotide sequence: TGCGCCAGCAGCCAAGAGACTAGGTCCTACAATGAGCAGTTCTTC.

The rearrangement joins TRBV7-2 to TRBJ2-5; D is perhaps TRBD2 (5 bases). Germline V gene lookup returns CDR1 SGHTA and CDR2 FQGNSA. Trimming took 4 bases from V and 3 from J, leaving 18 bases between them. The CDR3 length is 16 residues. Here the CDR3 reads CASSSMTSFGEETQYF. The CDR3 DNA is TGTGCCAGCAGCTCGATGACATCCTTCGGGGAAGAGACCCAGTACTTC.

Many counts were recorded for this clone. This chain joins TRBV9 and TRBJ1-2; no clear D. The CDR3 has 12 residues. V lost 3 bases and J lost 4, with 7 bases in between. CDR1 and CDR2 (germline): SGDLS, YYNGEE. CDR3 coding DNA: TGTGCCAGCAGCGCAAACAGCTATGGCTACACCTTC. As protein: CASSANSYGYTF.

This chain connects TRBV28 to TRBJ2-5; 7 nucleotides align to TRBD1. Trimming at V came to 5 bases and at J to 3 bases, leaving 9 bases not matched to a gene. The germline CDR1 and CDR2 sequences are MDHEN and SYDVKM. This CDR3 contains 15 residues. The CDR3 DNA follows: TGTGCCAGCAGTCCGTACAGGGGCCTAAAAGAGACCCAGTACTTC. It specifies CASSPYRGLKETQYF.

The chain links TRBV7-9 to TRBJ1-4, with D perhaps matching TRBD1 (5 bases). The CDR3 is made up of 14 amino acids. V was cut by 5 bases and J by 4 bases, with 11 bases left in between. Per the germline V gene, CDR1 is SEHNR and CDR2 is FQNEAQ (reference sequence). CDR3 sequence reads: CASSQGQRNEKLFF. In nucleotides, the CDR3 is TGTGCCAGCAGCCAAGGACAACGTAATGAAAAACTGTTTTTT.

The table lists this clone with a count of one. This chain joins TRBV5-4 and TRBJ2-1; TRBD2 matches at 8 bases. The CDR3 extends over 16 amino acids. Germline CDR1 and CDR2: SGHNT and YYREEE (reference sequence). The trim removed 4 bases at V and 5 bases at J, leaving 11 bases unmatched. The CDR3 protein is CASSVLPGLDNNEQFF. The DNA for the CDR3 is TGTGCCAGCAGCGTCCTACCGGGACTAGACAACAATGAGCAGTTCTTC.

The gene calls are TRBV11-2 and TRBJ1-2; no firm D call. CDR1 is SGHAT, CDR2 FQNNGV, per germline. V dropped 0 bases and J dropped 6 bases, with 8 bases sitting between them. The CDR3 is 13 amino acids. CDR3 in amino acids: CASSLDDLNGYTF. CDR3 bases: TGTGCCAGCAGCTTAGATGACTTGAATGGCTACACCTTC.

The chain combines TRBV5-1 with TRBJ2-6; the D is unclear. The CDR3 extends over 17 amino acids. With 0 bases removed from V and 0 bases from J, the gap between germline ends came to 10 bases. Per the germline V gene, CDR1 is SGHRS and CDR2 is YFSETQ. Here the CDR3 reads CASSLVVGGSGANVLTF. The CDR3 nucleotides are TGCGCCAGCAGCTTGGTGGTTGGTGGCTCTGGGGCCAACGTCCTGACTTTC.

J is TRBJ2-1 and V is TRBV27; possibly TRBD1 for D (6 bases). The CDR3 is 14 residues long. Germline CDR1 reads MNHEY; CDR2 reads SMNVEV (reference sequence). V lost 9 bases to trimming and J lost 4 bases, with 16 bases between them. CDR3 coding DNA: TGTGCCAGTCTCCGGGACACTAATTACAATGAGCAGTTCTTC. Translated, it gives CASLRDTNYNEQFF.

V gene TRBV7-2 combines with J gene TRBJ1-5, with D hard to call. In germline, CDR1 is SGHTA, CDR2 FQGNSA. V was clipped by 9 bases and J by 4 bases, with 25 bases between them. The length of the CDR3 is 17 residues. CDR3 coding DNA: TGTGCCAGGACGAGGAGCGGGCAGGTTCGAGGGAATCAGCCCCAGCATTTT. This translates into CARTRSGQVRGNQPQHF.

A single count supports this clone. The chain uses TRBV9 and TRBJ2-3; 11 bases map to TRBD2. Germline V lookup: CDR1 SGDLS, CDR2 YYNGEE. This CDR3 is built from 17 residues. V was pared by 4 bases and J by 1 base, with 8 bases of the junction left unmatched. CDR3 DNA: TGTGCCAGCAGCCCAGGGGTTAGCGGGGGGGGCACAGATACGCAGTATTTT. Encoded protein: CASSPGVSGGGTDTQYF.

The rearrangement uses TRBV7-2 and TRBJ1-1; 7 nucleotides align to TRBD1. The CDR3 consists of 13 residues. The junction had 9 bases not matched to a gene; V was cut back by 6 bases and J by 8 bases. CDR1 SGHTA and CDR2 FQGNSA come from the germline V gene. The DNA for the CDR3 is TGTGCCAGCAGACTTATGACAGGGACCGAAGCTTTCTTT. This encodes CASRLMTGTEAFF. Based on the CDR3 plus reference TRBV7-2 and TRBJ1-1, the full variable domain is GAGVSQSPSNKVTEKGKDVELRCDPISGHTALYWYRQSLGQGLEFLIYFQGNSAPDKSGLPSDRFSAERTGGSVSTLTIQRTQQEDSAVYLCASRLMTGTEAFFGQGTRLTVV.